This TCR beta chain was identified during a study of OX40 agonist ivuxolimab in advanced cancers. Germline CDR1 and CDR2: LNHDA and SQIVND (reference sequence). The germline V and J ends were trimmed by 10 bases and 0 bases, with 9 bases remaining between them. The CDR3 consists of 13 residues. Repertoires were generated with immunoSEQ multiplex PCR, while TCRdb's copy carries only in-frame clones and drops some. The sample has about 70,000 clones, about four fifths seen once. This clonotype was sampled from an adult with an advanced solid tumor such as melanoma, head and neck, liver or kidney cancer. The chain has TRBV19 and TRBJ2-2, with unresolved D. Sequencing used CD4+ or CD8+ T cells sorted from blood, obtained in a trial of the OX40 agonist ivuxolimab. The CDR3 protein is CATGGANTGELFF. In DNA, the CDR3 is TGTGCCACCGGTGGAGCGAACACCGGGGAGCTGTTTTTT.